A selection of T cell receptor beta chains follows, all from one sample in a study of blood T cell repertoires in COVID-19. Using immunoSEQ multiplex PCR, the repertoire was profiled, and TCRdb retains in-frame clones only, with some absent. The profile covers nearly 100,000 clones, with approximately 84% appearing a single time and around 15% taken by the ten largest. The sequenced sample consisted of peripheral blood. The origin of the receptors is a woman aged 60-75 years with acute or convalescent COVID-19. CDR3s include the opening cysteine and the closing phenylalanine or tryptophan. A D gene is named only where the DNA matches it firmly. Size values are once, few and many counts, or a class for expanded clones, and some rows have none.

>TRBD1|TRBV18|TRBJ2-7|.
CASSPYGTGGVGEQYF
TGTGCCAGCTCCCCCTACGGGACAGGGGGAGTGGGGGAGCAGTACTTC
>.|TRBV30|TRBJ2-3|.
CAWNGLGGTQYF
TGTGCCTGGAACGGTTTAGGCGGTACGCAGTATTTT
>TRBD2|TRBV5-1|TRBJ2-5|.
CASSPSTSGGLETQYF
TGCGCCAGCAGCCCATCTACTAGCGGGGGGCTGGAGACCCAGTACTTC
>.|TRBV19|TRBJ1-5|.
CASSISRQPQHF
TGTGCCAGTAGTATCTCCCGTCAGCCCCAGCATTTT
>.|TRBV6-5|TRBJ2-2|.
CASRWDSAETGELFF
TGTGCCAGCAGGTGGGACTCCGCAGAAACCGGGGAGCTGTTTTTT
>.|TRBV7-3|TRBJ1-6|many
CASSVRGNSPLHF
TGTGCCAGCAGCGTCAGGGGAAATTCACCCCTCCACTTT
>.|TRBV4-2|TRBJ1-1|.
CASSQTGGGTEAFF
TGTGCCAGCAGCCAAACGGGGGGCGGCACTGAAGCTTTCTTT
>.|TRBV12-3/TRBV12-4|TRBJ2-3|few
CASSFTNTQYF
TGTGCCAGCAGTTTTACAAATACGCAGTATTTT
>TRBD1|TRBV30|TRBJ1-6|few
CAWSQTGGSSPLHF
TGTGCCTGGAGTCAGACAGGGGGCTCTTCACCCCTCCACTTT
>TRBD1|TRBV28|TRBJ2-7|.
CASRSPGQGAGEQYF
TGTGCCAGCAGGTCACCGGGACAGGGGGCAGGGGAGCAGTACTTC
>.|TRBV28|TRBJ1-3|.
CASSAPSLSSGNTIYF
TGTGCCAGCAGTGCCCCATCGTTGAGCTCTGGAAACACCATATATTTT
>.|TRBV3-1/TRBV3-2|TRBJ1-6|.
CASSQDLLGALSSYNSPLHF
TGTGCCAGCAGCCAAGATCTCCTGGGGGCTCTAAGCTCCTATAATTCACCCCTCCACTTT